Sequencing of this TCR beta chain was carried out in a study of PD-1 blockade in classical Hodgkin lymphoma. General study points: In newly diagnosed patients, baseline TCR diversity was reportedly below that of healthy donors. Newly diagnosed patients and complete responders had comparable diversity at baseline.

Germline-derived CDR1 and CDR2 are MNHEY and SMNVEV (reference sequence). The CDR3 sequence is 15 residues long. V lost 3 bases, J lost 2 bases, and 13 bases lay in between. Profiled with immunoSEQ multiplex PCR; TCRdb holds only in-frame clones, not every one. The sample consists of about 34,000 clones, approximately 82% of them appearing once. To note about this clone: Its antigen is as yet unknown.

Patients all relapsed after autologous stem cell transplantation, and there was variation in brentuximab vedotin exposure. The sample was peripheral blood mononuclear cells (PBMCs), taken before the second cycle of nivolumab. The rearrangement joins TRBV27 to TRBJ1-2; D may be TRBD1 (6 bases). This clonotype was sampled from a human donor with classical Hodgkin lymphoma. CDR3 in amino acids: CASSFHRAVNYGYTF. The CDR3 region has the DNA TGTGCCAGCAGTTTCCACAGGGCGGTCAACTATGGCTACACCTTC.